The sample holds many counts of the clone carrying this TCR beta chain. No antigen is known for it. The data belong to a study of beta chain features in type 1 diabetes. Study-wide results and limits: Patients with Type 1 diabetes showed moderately but significantly shorter TCRB CDR3s in all four CD4+ subsets.

Trimming removed 0 bases at V and 4 bases at J, with 10 bases between. Germline values: CDR1 LGHNA, CDR2 YSLEER. CDR3 length: 15 amino acids. As every portion of the isolated RNA was reverse transcribed, the sequencing read expressed TCRB transcripts. Repertoires were generated with immunoSEQ multiplex PCR, while TCRdb's copy carries only in-frame clones and drops some. The profile shows nearly 350,000 clones, around 9.7% of them singletons. There was one heparinised blood draw per donor, averaging approximately 120 mL. Via the markers CD45RO/CCR7/CD25/CD127/CD95/CD27, stem cell-like memory, regulatory, central memory and naive CD4+ cells were sorted. Sorted populations were all over 95% pure.

The origin of this receptor is a man younger than 40 with type 1 diabetes. The chain links TRBV4-3 to TRBJ2-1; no definite D call. The sequencing input was central memory CD4+ T cells from blood. The CDR3 DNA follows: TGCGCCAGCAGCCAAGAAGGAGAGTCGTACAATGAGCAGTTCTTC. As protein: CASSQEGESYNEQFF.